This T cell receptor beta chain came from a study of spatial heterogeneity in lung cancer. TCR cDNA molecules were tagged individually, and each one carried a unique molecular identifier. TCRdb itself ran the 5' RACE reads through MiXCR, one entry per CDR3 protein. The table lists 25,000 to 30,000 distinct CDR3 sequences, 7.1% of them singletons. This clonotype was seen at least ten times. Its antigen is undetermined. Time point noted: sample taken at primary tumor resection. The 60 to 90 donors had untreated early-stage non-small cell lung cancer. The study sequenced unsorted whole RNA from tumor, nontumor lung or frozen PBMC. CDR1 is MGHRA, CDR2 YSYEKL, per germline. The CDR3 contains 17 residues. V was cut by 1 base and J by 1 base, with 14 bases left in between. The study, taken as a whole, reports: It was found that expanded intratumoral alpha and beta TCR counts tracked tumor mutation counts. Counts of ubiquitous and regional expanded TCRs tracked ubiquitous and regional nonsynonymous mutations, respectively.

The sequence derives from a male donor with early-stage non-small cell lung cancer. The sample was lung tumor tissue, taken at surgery. The chain has TRBV4-1 and TRBJ2-1; maybe TRBD2 (5 bases). In nucleotides, the CDR3 is TGCGCCAGCAGCCAAGTTCCGCCTGGCGGGTCCTACAATGAGCAGTTCTTC. It yields the protein CASSQVPPGGSYNEQFF.